The clone carrying this T cell receptor (beta chain) is a singleton in its sample. Its specificity is unknown. The sample originates from a study of T cell responses to AZD1222 COVID-19 vaccine. Some clones are missing from TCRdb's copy, which holds only in-frame ones; the method was immunoSEQ multiplex PCR. In the table there are roughly 13,000 clones, approximately 80% of which are singletons. This CDR3 contains 13 residues. Germline V gene lookup returns CDR1 SGDLS and CDR2 YYNGEE. V was cut by 0 bases and J by 7 bases, with 10 bases left in between. Study observations and caveats: Reportedly, nearly half the spike-specific TCRs target unmutated variant regions. White British people made up most donors, females outnumbered males, and clonal diversity was possibly underestimated.

Sequencing was performed on peripheral blood, taken 28 days after the second AZD1222 dose. This TCR was recovered from an adult who received the AZD1222 COVID-19 vaccine. This chain uses TRBV9 with TRBJ1-1; no clear D. CDR3 sequence: CASSVGGVDEAFF. CDR3 DNA sequence: TGTGCCAGCAGCGTAGGCGGGGTGGATGAAGCTTTCTTT.